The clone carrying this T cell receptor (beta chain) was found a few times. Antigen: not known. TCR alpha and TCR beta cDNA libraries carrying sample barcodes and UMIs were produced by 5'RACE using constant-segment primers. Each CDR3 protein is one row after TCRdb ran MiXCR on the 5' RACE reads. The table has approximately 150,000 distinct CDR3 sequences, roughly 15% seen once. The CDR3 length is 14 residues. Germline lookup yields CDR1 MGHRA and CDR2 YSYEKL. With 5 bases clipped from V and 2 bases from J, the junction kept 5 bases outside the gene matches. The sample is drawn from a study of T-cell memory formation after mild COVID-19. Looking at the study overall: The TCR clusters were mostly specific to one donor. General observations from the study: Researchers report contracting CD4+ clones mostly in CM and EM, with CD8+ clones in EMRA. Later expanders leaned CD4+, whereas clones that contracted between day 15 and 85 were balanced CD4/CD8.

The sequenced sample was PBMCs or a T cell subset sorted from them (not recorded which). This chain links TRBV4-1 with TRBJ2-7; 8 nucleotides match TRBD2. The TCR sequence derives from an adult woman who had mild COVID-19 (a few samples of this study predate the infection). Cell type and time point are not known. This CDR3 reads CASSTAGGAYEQYF. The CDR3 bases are TGCGCCAGCAGCACCGCGGGGGGAGCCTACGAGCAGTACTTC.